One sample yielded the 29 T cell receptor beta chains listed below, sequenced in a study of blood T cell repertoires in COVID-19. Clones were sequenced by immunoSEQ multiplex PCR, and TCRdb holds only the in-frame ones, with some missing. Here the sample spans 100,000 to 120,000 clones, 80% to 90% being singletons. The sequenced sample consisted of peripheral blood. The receptors originated from a woman in her fifties or sixties with acute or convalescent COVID-19.

This clone occurred once. The chain employs TRBV19 and TRBJ1-5, with 7 bases fitting TRBD1. CDR3 length: 14 residues. After removal of 0 bases from V and 6 bases from J, the junction contained 2 bases not matched to a gene. CDR1 and CDR2 from the germline V gene are LNHDA and SQIVND (reference sequence). The CDR3 bases are TGTGCCAGTAGTATAGAACAGGGGAGTCAGCCCCAGCATTTT. Translation: CASSIEQGSQPQHF.

The V and J genes are TRBV3-1 (or the pseudogene TRBV3-2) and TRBJ1-3, with D unresolved. The CDR3 totals 15 residues. Trimming removed 0 bases at V and 0 bases at J, with 6 bases between. Germline CDR1 and CDR2: LGHDT and YNNKEL (reference sequence). CDR3 protein: CASSQEYVSGNTIYF. CDR3 DNA: TGTGCCAGCAGCCAAGAATATGTCTCTGGAAACACCATATATTTT.

This clone was found a few times. The chain is built from TRBV19 and TRBJ1-1; the D is unclear. The germline V gene has CDR1 LNHDA and CDR2 SQIVND (reference sequence). CDR3 size: 13 residues. V was shortened by 9 bases and J by 5 bases, with 16 bases between the two germline ends. The CDR3 DNA reads TGTGCCAGCCCGTCCGGGCGGGGAACTGAAGCTTTCTTT. Amino acid sequence: CASPSGRGTEAFF. Combining the CDR3 with reference TRBV19 and TRBJ1-1 gives the whole variable domain DGGITQSPKYLFRKEGQNVTLSCEQNLNHDAMYWYRQDPGQGLRLIYYSQIVNDFQKGDIAEGYSVSREKKESFPLTVTSAQKNPTAFYLCASPSGRGTEAFFGQGTRLTVV.

The chain combines TRBV30 with TRBJ2-7; D remains unclear. The V end was cut by 0 bases, the J end by 7 bases, with 13 bases between. The CDR3 extends over 13 amino acids. Germline CDR1 and CDR2: GTSNPN and SVGIG (reference sequence). The CDR3 bases are TGTGCCTGGAGTGTTCTCTCTGTCGGGGAGCAGTACTTC. Amino acids: CAWSVLSVGEQYF. Filled out from reference TRBV30 and TRBJ2-7, the complete variable domain reads SQTIHQWPATLVQPVGSPLSLECTVEGTSNPNLYWYRQAAGRGLQLLFYSVGIGQISSEVPQNLSASRPQDRQFILSSKKLLLSDSGFYLCAWSVLSVGEQYFGPGTRLTVT.

The chain carries TRBV6-2 or TRBV6-3 and TRBJ2-3; TRBD1 agrees at 7 bases. V was pared by 0 bases and J by 2 bases, with 2 bases of the junction left unmatched. Germline CDR1 MNHEY, CDR2 SVGEGT. The CDR3 contains 15 residues. The CDR3 DNA follows: TGTGCCAGCAGTTACTCGGGACAGAACACAGATACGCAGTATTTT. It encodes CASSYSGQNTDTQYF.

The V call is TRBV5-1, the J call TRBJ1-6; D is perhaps TRBD1 (6 bases). V dropped 2 bases and J dropped 10 bases, with 13 bases sitting between them. This CDR3 spans 14 amino acids. In germline, CDR1 is SGHRS, CDR2 YFSETQ. CDR3 residues: CASSLGGMGSPLHF. The CDR3 bases are TGCGCCAGCAGCTTAGGGGGAATGGGATCACCCCTCCACTTT.

This rearrangement joins TRBV27 to TRBJ1-2, with 7 nucleotides matching TRBD1. Trimming cost V 5 bases and J 7 bases; bases outside gene matches: 10. This CDR3 has 14 amino acids. CDR1 MNHEY and CDR2 SMNVEV come from the germline V gene (reference sequence). CDR3 in amino acids: CASSGTTGFSGYTF. The CDR3 bases are TGTGCCAGCAGTGGGACGACAGGGTTTTCTGGCTACACCTTC.

The table lists this clone with a few counts. J is TRBJ1-2 and V is TRBV5-1; no clear D gene. CDR3 size: 13 residues. Germline V gives CDR1 SGHRS, CDR2 YFSETQ. V lost 3 bases to trimming and J lost 6 bases, with 12 bases between them. The CDR3 loop is CASSSPGIHGYTF. Here the CDR3 DNA reads TGCGCCAGCAGCTCCCCGGGGATACATGGCTACACCTTC.

This clone was seen only once. The V call is TRBV30, the J call TRBJ2-7, with D possibly being TRBD1 (5 bases). The CDR3 is made up of 14 amino acids. Germline V CDR1 and CDR2: GTSNPN, SVGIG (reference sequence). V gave up 0 bases and J gave up 9 bases, with 18 bases separating them. CDR3 amino acids: CAWSVKGGHPGQYF. The CDR3 nucleotides are TGTGCCTGGAGTGTAAAAGGTGGACACCCCGGGCAGTACTTC.

The chain has TRBV7-2 and TRBJ1-5; 7 bases are a match to TRBD1. Germline trimming cut 8 bases from V and 7 bases from J; bases unmatched to any gene: 14. The germline V gene has CDR1 SGHTA and CDR2 FQGNSA. The length of the CDR3 is 15 residues. The CDR3 sequence is CASSLEGALEQPQHF. CDR3 bases: TGTGCCAGCTCCCTAGAGGGGGCACTGGAGCAGCCCCAGCATTTT.

The genes are TRBV19 and TRBJ1-1; tentatively, D is TRBD1 (6 bases). The CDR3 extends over 14 amino acids. V lost 1 base and J lost 7, with 13 bases in between. CDR1 is LNHDA and CDR2 is SQIVND in the germline V gene (reference sequence). CDR3 in DNA: TGTGCCAGTAGTATAGGCAGACTCAGGGGTGAAGCTTTCTTT. Translating gives CASSIGRLRGEAFF. Variable domain in full (rest from reference TRBV19 and TRBJ1-1): DGGITQSPKYLFRKEGQNVTLSCEQNLNHDAMYWYRQDPGQGLRLIYYSQIVNDFQKGDIAEGYSVSREKKESFPLTVTSAQKNPTAFYLCASSIGRLRGEAFFGQGTRLTVV.

The chain links TRBV5-8 to TRBJ2-1; TRBD2 aligns across 7 bases. Germline V gene sequence: CDR1 SGHTS, CDR2 YDEGEE. The CDR3 contains 13 residues. J was trimmed by 6 bases and V by 4 bases; bases with no gene match: 4. CDR3 protein: CASSAGTINEQFF. The CDR3 bases are TGTGCCAGCAGCGCCGGGACTATCAATGAGCAGTTCTTC.

The chain recombines TRBV19 with TRBJ2-5; no definite D call. Germline V gene data show CDR1 as LNHDA and CDR2 as SQIVND (reference sequence). The CDR3 length is 16 residues. V lost 4 bases to trimming and J lost 1 base, with 16 bases between them. CDR3 sequence (DNA): TGTGCCAGTAGTAAGCCCCCGAACCGCGGCCAAGAGACCCAGTACTTC. Encoded protein: CASSKPPNRGQETQYF. The entire variable domain, with the rest obtained from reference TRBV19 and TRBJ2-5, is as follows: DGGITQSPKYLFRKEGQNVTLSCEQNLNHDAMYWYRQDPGQGLRLIYYSQIVNDFQKGDIAEGYSVSREKKESFPLTVTSAQKNPTAFYLCASSKPPNRGQETQYFGPGTRLLVL.

This clone came up once. The rearrangement uses TRBV7-9 and TRBJ2-3; the match to TRBD1 covers 9 bases. Germline-derived CDR1 and CDR2 are SEHNR and FQNEAQ (reference sequence). CDR3 length: 16 amino acids. J was trimmed by 1 base and V by 5 bases; bases with no gene match: 7. The CDR3 sequence: CASSNWDREGTDTQYF. In DNA form, the CDR3 reads TGTGCCAGCAGCAACTGGGACAGGGAGGGCACAGATACGCAGTATTTT.

This chain uses TRBV29-1 with TRBJ1-3, with 9 bases that match TRBD1. The CDR3 spans 17 residues. V gave up 2 bases and J gave up 0 bases; unmatched junction bases: 8. CDR1 and CDR2 (germline): SQVTM, ANQGSEA. Here the CDR3 reads CSVELGTGLSSGNTIYF. The CDR3 region has the DNA TGCAGCGTTGAATTGGGGACAGGGCTATCCTCTGGAAACACCATATATTTT.

V is TRBV24-1 and J is TRBJ1-2, with D tentatively TRBD1 (6 bases). V was clipped by 6 bases and J by 5 bases, with 9 bases between them. The CDR3 consists of 12 residues. The germline gives CDR1 KGHDR, CDR2 SFDVKD. CDR3 residues: CATSKTGYGYTF. The CDR3 region has the DNA TGTGCCACCAGTAAAACAGGGTATGGCTACACCTTC.

This sequence joins TRBV4-3 and TRBJ1-1; maybe TRBD1 (5 bases). With 4 bases removed from V and 0 bases from J, the gap between germline ends came to 12 bases. This CDR3 region has 15 residues. Germline CDR1 LGHNA, CDR2 YSLEER. CDR3 sequence reads: CASSLGGTLNTEAFF. CDR3 sequence (DNA): TGCGCCAGCAGCCTCGGAGGGACCTTGAACACTGAAGCTTTCTTT.

V is TRBV15 and J is TRBJ2-7; weak D call: TRBD2 (6 bases). V lost 5 bases, J lost 4 bases, and 15 bases lay in between. The germline CDR1 and CDR2 sequences are LNHNV and YYDKDF (reference sequence). The length of the CDR3 is 14 residues. DNA for the CDR3: TGTGCCACCAGCTCTCACGGGGACTCATACGAGCAGTACTTC. Its translation is CATSSHGDSYEQYF.

Concerning this clone itself: The same CDR3 arises from other DNA sequences in this sample as well. V usage is TRBV4-1 and J usage is TRBJ2-7, with D possibly TRBD1 on 6 matching bases. The CDR3 contains 15 residues. V shed 3 bases and J shed 3 bases, with 15 bases lying between them. CDR1 and CDR2 (germline): MGHRA, YSYEKL. CDR3 in DNA: TGCGCCAGCAGCCATCTACAGGGAGATGGCTACGAGCAGTACTTC. Translating gives CASSHLQGDGYEQYF.

J is TRBJ2-3 and V is TRBV5-1, with D tentatively TRBD1 (6 bases). The length of the CDR3 is 17 residues. Germline CDR1 SGHRS, CDR2 YFSETQ. Trimming stripped 4 bases from V and 4 bases from J, with 22 bases between. The CDR3, as DNA: TGCGCCAGCAGCATACGACCGGGGCAGGGGAACGCAGATACGCAGTATTTT. Translating gives CASSIRPGQGNADTQYF.

This chain uses TRBV19 with TRBJ2-5; D may be TRBD1 (7 bases). Trimming shortened V by 6 bases and J by 5 bases, and 16 bases separated the two germline ends. Germline V gene sequence: CDR1 LNHDA, CDR2 SQIVND (reference sequence). CDR3 length: 14 amino acids. The CDR3 protein is CASRETGRRETQYF. CDR3 coding DNA: TGTGCCAGTAGAGAGACAGGGAGGAGGGAGACCCAGTACTTC.

The CDR3 region is CASSPYSGGKYNSPLHF. CDR3 nucleotide sequence: TGTGCCAGCAGCCCCTATTCTGGCGGAAAATATAATTCACCCCTCCACTTT. The chain uses TRBV7-8 and TRBJ1-6, with D uncertain. The CDR3 sequence is 17 residues long. Trimming removed 5 bases at V and 4 bases at J, with 18 bases between. Germline V lookup: CDR1 SGHVS, CDR2 FQNEAQ.

The chain uses TRBV10-3 and TRBJ1-3, with D unclear. Per the germline V gene, CDR1 is ENHRY and CDR2 is SYGVKD. The CDR3 extends over 14 amino acids. V dropped 0 bases and J dropped 4 bases, with 7 bases sitting between them. The CDR3 loop reads CAISESIQGNTIYF. The CDR3 DNA reads TGTGCCATCAGTGAGTCGATACAGGGAAACACCATATATTTT.

The rearrangement uses TRBV9 and TRBJ2-7; D might be TRBD2 (5 bases). Trimming stripped 5 bases from V and 6 bases from J, with 15 bases between. This CDR3 is built from 13 residues. The V gene's germline CDR1 is SGDLS and CDR2 YYNGEE. CDR3 nucleotides: TGTGCCAGCAGTCAACTCCCGGCGGGCGAGCAGTACTTC. It codes for CASSQLPAGEQYF. Variable domain in full (rest from reference TRBV9 and TRBJ2-7): DSGVTQTPKHLITATGQRVTLRCSPRSGDLSVYWYQQSLDQGLQFLIQYYNGEERAKGNILERFSAQQFPDLHSELNLSSLELGDSALYFCASSQLPAGEQYFGPGTRLTVT.

The chain is built from TRBV27 and TRBJ1-5; D is ambiguous. The V gene's germline CDR1 is MNHEY and CDR2 SMNVEV (reference sequence). The CDR3 loop spans 13 amino acids. V dropped 5 bases and J dropped 4 bases, with 9 bases sitting between them. In DNA form, the CDR3 reads TGTGCCAGCAGTGCCCTACTTAATCAGCCCCAGCATTTT. Protein sequence: CASSALLNQPQHF.

This sequence joins TRBV12-3 or TRBV12-4 and TRBJ2-3, with TRBD1 as a possible D gene (6 bases). With 4 bases removed from V and 4 bases from J, the gap between germline ends came to 9 bases. The CDR3 is 13 residues long. The CDR3 reads CASSYTGPDTQYF. CDR3 DNA sequence: TGTGCCAGCAGTTACACAGGGCCAGATACGCAGTATTTT.

The chain carries TRBV12-3 or TRBV12-4 and TRBJ1-2, with D possibly being TRBD1 (6 bases). The V and J ends lost 7 bases and 8 bases respectively, with 14 bases between them. This CDR3 contains 12 residues. CDR3 DNA sequence: TGTGCCAGCACCACGGACAGAAGCGGCTACACCTTC. Residues: CASTTDRSGYTF.

The chain has TRBV11-2 and TRBJ1-4; 8 bases fit TRBD1. J gave up 7 bases and V 5 bases, and 9 bases lay outside the gene matches. The CDR3 spans 15 residues. The germline V gene has CDR1 SGHAT and CDR2 FQNNGV. The DNA for the CDR3 is TGTGCCAGCAGCCCCAGACAGGGGTGGAGTGAAAAACTGTTTTTT. Translating it yields CASSPRQGWSEKLFF.

This sequence joins TRBV5-1 and TRBJ2-2; 8 bases are a match to TRBD1. The CDR3 sequence is 16 residues long. The V gene's germline CDR1 is SGHRS and CDR2 YFSETQ. Germline trimming cut 2 bases from V and 4 bases from J; bases unmatched to any gene: 7. The CDR3 DNA is TGCGCCAGCAGCTTTCAGGGGGCTCGTGTCACCGGGGAGCTGTTTTTT. It codes for CASSFQGARVTGELFF.